These 32 T cell receptor beta chains were all obtained from the same sample, sequenced in a study of T cell repertoires in cytomegalovirus infection. From the reads, TCRdb called clonotypes with MiXCR, one entry per CDR3 protein. Among roughly 310,000 distinct CDR3 sequences listed, around a sixth were seen once. Sequences were obtained from PBMCs. These receptors were obtained from a human donor in good health (CMV status not recorded). Some clones in this sample may be carry-over from other donors' samples.

In its sample, this clonotype was seen many times. This chain links TRBV7-8 with TRBJ2-1, with D tentatively TRBD2 (5 bases). Germline assignment: CDR1 SGHVS and CDR2 FQNEAQ. The CDR3 contains 18 residues. V lost 4 bases, J lost 10 bases, and 29 bases lay in between. In DNA form, the CDR3 reads TGTGCCAGCAGCTCGCGCCAAGCCGTCCGAAGAGGGAATTACGAGCAGTTCTTC. It codes for CASSSRQAVRRGNYEQFF.

The genes are TRBV9 and TRBJ1-6; a possible D gene is TRBD1 (6 bases). The germline gives CDR1 SGDLS, CDR2 YYNGEE. The CDR3 is 15 amino acids. V gave up 4 bases and J gave up 7 bases, with 15 bases separating them. This CDR3 is CASSPPGAGNSPLHF. In DNA, the CDR3 is TGTGCCAGCAGCCCACCAGGGGCTGGGAATTCACCCCTCCACTTT.

The rearrangement joins TRBV7-6 to TRBJ2-1; TRBD2 agrees at 8 bases. Germline assignment: CDR1 SGHVS and CDR2 FNYEAQ. V lost 4 bases to trimming and J lost 8 bases; unmatched junction nucleotides: 7. This CDR3 is built from 14 residues. The CDR3 protein is CASSSQLAEDEQFF. The CDR3 DNA is TGTGCCAGCAGCTCTCAACTAGCGGAAGATGAGCAGTTCTTC. Combining the CDR3 with reference TRBV7-6 and TRBJ2-1 gives the whole variable domain GAGVSQSPRYKVTKRGQDVALRCDPISGHVSLYWYRQALGQGPEFLTYFNYEAQQDKSGLPNDRFSAERPEGSISTLTIQRTEQRDSAMYRCASSSQLAEDEQFFGPGTRLTVL.

The rearrangement uses TRBV19 and TRBJ2-5; tentative D call: TRBD1 (6 bases). Germline V CDR1 and CDR2: LNHDA, SQIVND (reference sequence). V was cut by 3 bases and J by 2 bases, with 16 bases left in between. This CDR3 is built from 16 residues. DNA for the CDR3: TGTGCCAGTAGTATCCTGTCAGGGGACGGACAAGAGACCCAGTACTTC. Its protein product is CASSILSGDGQETQYF.

This clonotype was observed many times. Here the CDR3 DNA reads TGTGCCAGCAGTTTTGGGGGTAATCGGGAGACCCAGTACTTC. This codes for CASSFGGNRETQYF. The chain links TRBV12-3 or TRBV12-4 to TRBJ2-5; either TRBD1 or TRBD2 may fit D (5 bases each). The CDR3 spans 14 residues. The V and J ends lost 3 bases and 5 bases respectively, with 13 bases between them.

This clonotype came up many times. The chain has TRBV7-2 and TRBJ1-1; 10 nucleotides agree with TRBD1. Trimming took 4 bases from V and 0 from J; bases not matched to a gene: 5. This CDR3 has 16 amino acids. Germline loops: CDR1 SGHTA, CDR2 FQGNSA. CDR3 sequence (DNA): TGTGCCAGCAGCTCCGGGACAGGGGATCTGAACACTGAAGCTTTCTTT. Protein: CASSSGTGDLNTEAFF.

This clonotype was counted ten times or more. The V and J genes are TRBV4-1 and TRBJ1-6; D remains unclear. Germline-derived CDR1 and CDR2 are MGHRA and YSYEKL. V was clipped by 0 bases and J by 7 bases, with 10 bases between them. This CDR3 comprises 15 residues. The CDR3 sequence: CASSQERVPNSPLHF. In nucleotides, the CDR3 is TGCGCCAGCAGCCAAGAACGGGTCCCAAATTCACCCCTCCACTTT.

The chain recombines TRBV12-3 or TRBV12-4 with TRBJ1-5; D is possibly TRBD1 (5 bases). The ends were cut back, 6 bases at V and 2 bases at J, with 17 bases in the middle. The CDR3 contains 16 residues. The CDR3 reads CASSNGLGDGNQPQHF. For the CDR3, the DNA is TGTGCCAGCAGCAATGGGTTGGGGGATGGCAATCAGCCCCAGCATTTT.

The chain carries TRBV20-1 and TRBJ2-3, with D tentatively TRBD2 (6 bases). V lost 4 bases to trimming and J lost 4 bases, with 6 bases between them. Germline V gene sequence: CDR1 DFQATT, CDR2 SNEGSKA (reference sequence). The CDR3 sequence is 11 residues long. CDR3 nucleotides: TGCAGTGCTACTAGCGCAGATACGCAGTATTTT. It codes for CSATSADTQYF.

The chain joins TRBV15 to TRBJ2-1; the D is unclear. Germline V lookup: CDR1 LNHNV, CDR2 YYDKDF (reference sequence). Trimming took off 0 bases at V and 6 bases at J, with 15 bases between the two ends. The CDR3 sequence is 16 residues long. This CDR3 reads CATSRDSAARRNEQFF. CDR3 coding DNA: TGTGCCACCAGCAGAGATTCTGCCGCCAGACGCAATGAGCAGTTCTTC.

V gene TRBV12-3 or TRBV12-4 combines with J gene TRBJ2-1; 9 nucleotides line up with TRBD2. V lost 0 bases to trimming and J lost 11 bases; unmatched junction nucleotides: 14. The CDR3 consists of 17 residues. CDR3 region: CASSLAGIAGAHGQQFF. Written as DNA, the CDR3 is TGTGCCAGCAGTTTAGCGGGAATAGCGGGGGCCCACGGACAGCAGTTCTTC.

This chain joins TRBV19 and TRBJ2-1; tentatively, D is TRBD2 (7 bases). CDR3 length: 17 residues. CDR1 is LNHDA and CDR2 is SQIVND in the germline V gene (reference sequence). The V end lost 2 bases, the J end lost 3 bases, and 17 bases lay between the germline ends. The CDR3 loop is CASSISGGSRLYNEQFF. The CDR3 coding sequence is TGTGCCAGTAGTATATCGGGGGGCTCCCGTCTCTACAATGAGCAGTTCTTC. The entire variable domain, with the rest obtained from reference TRBV19 and TRBJ2-1, is as follows: DGGITQSPKYLFRKEGQNVTLSCEQNLNHDAMYWYRQDPGQGLRLIYYSQIVNDFQKGDIAEGYSVSREKKESFPLTVTSAQKNPTAFYLCASSISGGSRLYNEQFFGPGTRLTVL.

This clonotype was recorded a few times. The J gene is TRBJ1-2, the V gene TRBV20-1, with D tentatively TRBD1 (5 bases). The germline gives CDR1 DFQATT, CDR2 SNEGSKA (reference sequence). The V and J ends lost 0 bases and 0 bases respectively, with 8 bases between them. The CDR3 has 14 amino acids. The CDR3 reads CSARDSTANYGYTF. CDR3 coding DNA: TGCAGTGCTAGAGATTCGACAGCTAACTATGGCTACACCTTC.

This clonotype came up a few times. This sequence joins TRBV5-5 and TRBJ1-6, with a possible D match to TRBD1 (6 bases). The germline V and J ends were trimmed by 3 bases and 7 bases, with 17 bases remaining between them. This CDR3 has 16 amino acids. Germline-derived CDR1 and CDR2 are SGHKS and YYEKEE (reference sequence). CDR3 sequence: CASSYGGAGLNSPLHF. In DNA form, the CDR3 reads TGTGCCAGCAGCTACGGGGGGGCCGGCTTAAATTCACCCCTCCACTTT.

This clonotype was observed many times. This chain joins TRBV12-3 or TRBV12-4 and TRBJ1-5, with D perhaps matching TRBD1 (6 bases). The CDR3 sequence is 14 residues long. V was pared by 5 bases and J by 9 bases, with 17 bases between. This chain's CDR3 is CASSQQTGALPQHF. The CDR3 nucleotides are TGTGCCAGCAGTCAGCAAACGGGGGCCCTGCCCCAGCATTTT.

There are a few counts of this clonotype. The chain carries TRBV29-1 and TRBJ1-1; weak D call: TRBD1 (5 bases). Germline CDR1 SQVTM, CDR2 ANQGSEA. Trimming took off 6 bases at V and 1 base at J, with 24 bases between the two ends. This CDR3 is 17 amino acids long. For the CDR3, the DNA is TGCAGCGTCCTAGGGGAAACACCGGGCGGTAGGAACACTGAAGCTTTCTTT. It codes for CSVLGETPGGRNTEAFF.

In its sample, this clonotype was seen a few times. This sequence joins TRBV7-9 and TRBJ1-5; no clear D. The V end was cut by 4 bases, the J end by 6 bases, with 16 bases between. The CDR3 has 15 amino acids. Per germline, CDR1 SEHNR and CDR2 FQNEAQ (reference sequence). The CDR3 bases are TGTGCCAGCAGCTCAGCAGGTGGCCGGGGTCAGCCCCAGCATTTT. Translating it yields CASSSAGGRGQPQHF.

The chain joins TRBV25-1 to TRBJ1-2; unclear D gene. Trimming removed 6 bases from V and 3 bases from J, with 14 bases in between. The CDR3 totals 14 residues. CDR1 MGHDK and CDR2 SYGVNS come from the germline V gene. Written as DNA, the CDR3 is TGTGCCAGCAGGGCATTAGGCAAAGACTATGGCTACACCTTC. Encoded protein: CASRALGKDYGYTF.

This clonotype was counted a few times. This chain uses TRBV18 with TRBJ1-1; 7 bases map to TRBD1. V lost 0 bases, J lost 6 bases, and 4 bases stayed unmatched. Germline V gene lookup returns CDR1 KGHSH and CDR2 LQKENI. This CDR3 has 14 residues. CDR3 nucleotides: TGTGCCAGCTCACCACCCACAGGGGCCCCTGAAGCTTTCTTT. Protein: CASSPPTGAPEAFF.

This clonotype was seen repeatedly, ten times or more. The rearrangement uses TRBV7-9 and TRBJ2-5; 8 bases are shared with TRBD2. Germline loops: CDR1 SEHNR, CDR2 FQNEAQ (reference sequence). The CDR3 is 15 amino acids. The V and J ends lost 2 bases and 2 bases, in that order; junction bases with no gene match: 4. The CDR3 coding sequence is TGTGCCAGCAGCTTATTTGGGACTAGACAAGAGACCCAGTACTTC. Its protein product is CASSLFGTRQETQYF.

V gene TRBV6-4 combines with J gene TRBJ1-1; weak D call: TRBD1 (5 bases). Trimming stripped 2 bases from V and 1 base from J, with 17 bases between. Germline V CDR1 and CDR2: MRHNA, SNTAGT. This CDR3 spans 17 amino acids. CDR3 loop: CASSDPDSLGRNTEAFF. Here the CDR3 DNA reads TGTGCCAGCAGTGACCCTGACAGTCTCGGGAGGAACACTGAAGCTTTCTTT.

This clonotype was counted a few times. The rearrangement joins TRBV7-9 to TRBJ1-4, with a tentative D call TRBD1 (5 bases). Germline V gives CDR1 SEHNR, CDR2 FQNEAQ (reference sequence). V lost 8 bases, J lost 3 bases, and 13 bases lay in between. This CDR3 contains 14 residues. The CDR3 coding sequence is TGTGCCAGCCGGGGGTCCGGGGCTAATGAAAAACTGTTTTTT. This sequence encodes CASRGSGANEKLFF.

This clonotype was detected a few times. CDR3 region: CASSPFTGQNTGELFF. CDR3 nucleotides: TGTGCCAGCTCACCATTTACGGGACAGAACACCGGGGAGCTGTTTTTT. The chain carries TRBV18 and TRBJ2-2, with D maybe TRBD1 (6 bases). There are 16 residues in the CDR3. CDR1 and CDR2 (germline): KGHSH, LQKENI. V was trimmed by 2 bases and J by 1 base, leaving 11 bases between them.

This clonotype was seen repeatedly, ten times or more. The J gene is TRBJ1-5, the V gene TRBV7-6; D unclear. The CDR3 contains 13 residues. The V end was cut by 5 bases, the J end by 6 bases, with 11 bases between. Germline lookup yields CDR1 SGHVS and CDR2 FNYEAQ. The CDR3 loop reads CASSPGVFQPQHF. The DNA for the CDR3 is TGTGCCAGCAGCCCCGGGGTGTTTCAGCCCCAGCATTTT.

This clonotype was counted at least ten times. This chain connects TRBV7-2 to TRBJ2-5; 7 bases fit TRBD1. Per the germline V gene, CDR1 is SGHTA and CDR2 is FQGNSA. This CDR3 spans 15 amino acids. V dropped 2 bases and J dropped 4; count of bases not matched to a gene: 7. The CDR3 DNA is TGTGCCAGCAGCTTAATGGACAGGCCCAGAGAGACCCAGTACTTC. It translates to CASSLMDRPRETQYF.

This clonotype has at least ten counts. This chain links TRBV6-1 with TRBJ2-2; TRBD1 matches at 7 bases. The CDR3 loop spans 15 amino acids. J was trimmed by 0 bases and V by 5 bases; bases with no gene match: 3. The germline V gene encodes CDR1 MNHNS and CDR2 SASEGT. CDR3 bases: TGTGCCAGCAGTACGGGACAGTCGAACACCGGGGAGCTGTTTTTT. It is translated as CASSTGQSNTGELFF.

The chain joins TRBV10-3 to TRBJ1-4; D is unresolved. V was pared by 0 bases and J by 5 bases, with 10 bases between. In germline, CDR1 is ENHRY, CDR2 SYGVKD. This CDR3 is built from 15 residues. The DNA for the CDR3 is TGTGCCATCAGTGAGTCGGAGGCCTTCAATGAAAAACTGTTTTTT. It yields the protein CAISESEAFNEKLFF.

J is TRBJ2-1 and V is TRBV28, with D perhaps matching TRBD2 (6 bases). CDR3 length: 14 amino acids. V was cut by 6 bases and J by 6 bases, with 15 bases left in between. Germline CDR1 MDHEN, CDR2 SYDVKM. In DNA form, the CDR3 reads TGTGCCAGCAGGCCGCCCGGGGGTAGCAATGAGCAGTTCTTC. Translated: CASRPPGGSNEQFF.

The sample holds many counts of this clonotype. The V call is TRBV20-1, the J call TRBJ2-7; 8 positions match TRBD1. J gave up 5 bases and V 3 bases, and 15 bases lay outside the gene matches. The germline gives CDR1 DFQATT, CDR2 SNEGSKA (reference sequence). The CDR3 length is 16 residues. The CDR3 bases are TGCAGTGCTAGTAGGCAGGGGGCGTTGAGCGTCCACGAGCAGTACTTC. It is translated as CSASRQGALSVHEQYF.

The chain combines TRBV7-2 with TRBJ2-1; 9 bases are shared with TRBD1. Germline-derived CDR1 and CDR2 are SGHTA and FQGNSA. The trim removed 5 bases at V and 7 bases at J, leaving 6 bases unmatched. The CDR3 runs to 14 residues. The CDR3 spells CASSTGTGLNEQFF. The CDR3 DNA is TGTGCCAGCAGCACCGGGACAGGGCTTAATGAGCAGTTCTTC.

The chain has TRBV12-3 or TRBV12-4 and TRBJ1-4; D is ambiguous. Trimming stripped 3 bases from V and 5 bases from J, with 13 bases between. This CDR3 comprises 15 residues. The CDR3: CASSLSGPPNEKLFF. The CDR3, as DNA: TGTGCCAGCAGTTTGTCGGGTCCCCCCAATGAAAAACTGTTTTTT.

The J gene is TRBJ2-3, the V gene TRBV6-5, with D hard to call. This CDR3 region has 12 residues. Germline-derived CDR1 and CDR2 are MNHEY and SVGAGI. Trimming removed 5 bases at V and 5 bases at J, with 8 bases between. CDR3 amino acids: CASSPFGDTQYF. In nucleotides, the CDR3 is TGTGCCAGCAGTCCCTTCGGAGATACGCAGTATTTT.